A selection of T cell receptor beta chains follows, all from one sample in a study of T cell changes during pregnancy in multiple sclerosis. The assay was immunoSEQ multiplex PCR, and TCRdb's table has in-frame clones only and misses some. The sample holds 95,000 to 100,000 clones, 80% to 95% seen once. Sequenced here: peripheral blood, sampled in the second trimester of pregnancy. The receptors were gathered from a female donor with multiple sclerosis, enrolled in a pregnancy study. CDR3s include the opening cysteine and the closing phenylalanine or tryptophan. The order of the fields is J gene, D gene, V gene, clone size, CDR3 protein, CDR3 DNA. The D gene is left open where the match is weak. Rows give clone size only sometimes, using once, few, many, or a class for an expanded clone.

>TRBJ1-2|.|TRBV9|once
CASSVEGDNGYTF
TGTGCCAGCAGCGTAGAAGGGGATAATGGCTACACCTTC
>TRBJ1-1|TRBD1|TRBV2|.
CASSTQGGGTEAFF
TGTGCCAGCTCCACCCAGGGGGGCGGCACTGAAGCTTTCTTT
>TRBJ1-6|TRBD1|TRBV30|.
CAWSVQGRSPLHF
TGTGCCTGGAGTGTACAGGGGAGGTCACCCCTCCACTTT
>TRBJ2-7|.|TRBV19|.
CASSMGSPNEQYF
TGTGCCAGTAGTATGGGCTCCCCCAACGAGCAGTACTTC
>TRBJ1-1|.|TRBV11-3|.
CASSLDRGTAGAFF
TGTGCCAGCAGCTTAGATCGGGGGACGGCCGGGGCTTTCTTT
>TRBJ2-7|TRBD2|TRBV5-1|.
CASSLDGGRNEQYF
TGCGCCAGCAGCTTGGATGGCGGGAGGAACGAGCAGTACTTC
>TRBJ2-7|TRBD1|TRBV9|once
CASSVGEGAKEQYF
TGTGCCAGCAGCGTCGGAGAGGGGGCGAAAGAGCAGTACTTC
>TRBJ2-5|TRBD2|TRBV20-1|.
CGGSQGETQYF
TGCGGCGGGAGTCAAGGAGAGACCCAGTACTTC
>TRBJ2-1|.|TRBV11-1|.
CASRPTTSTYNEQFF
TGTGCCAGCAGACCAACAACGTCAACCTACAATGAGCAGTTCTTC
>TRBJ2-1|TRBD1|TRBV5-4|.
CASSTPGQGGNEQFF
TGTGCCAGCAGTACCCCGGGACAGGGAGGCAATGAGCAGTTCTTC
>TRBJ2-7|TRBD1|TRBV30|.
CAWKGVGTGPSLEQYF
TGTGCCTGGAAGGGCGTCGGGACAGGGCCATCCCTGGAGCAGTACTTC
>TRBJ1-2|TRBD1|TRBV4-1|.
CASSQPDRVLGYTF
TGCGCCAGCAGCCAACCGGACAGGGTGCTTGGCTACACCTTC
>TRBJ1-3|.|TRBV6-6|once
CASSRFSAGNTIYF
TGTGCCAGCAGTCGTTTTTCGGCTGGAAACACCATATATTTT
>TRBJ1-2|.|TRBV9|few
CASSVDSPGGYTF
TGTGCCAGCAGCGTAGACAGCCCAGGGGGCTACACCTTC
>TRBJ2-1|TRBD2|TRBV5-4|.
CASSLVRESYNEQFF
TGTGCCAGCAGCTTGGTGCGGGAGAGTTACAATGAGCAGTTCTTC
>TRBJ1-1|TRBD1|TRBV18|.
CASSPKGGGGTEAFF
TGTGCCAGCTCACCAAAAGGGGGCGGGGGGACTGAAGCTTTCTTT
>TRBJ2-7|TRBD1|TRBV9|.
CASSVGGQGTSEQYF
TGTGCCAGCAGCGTAGGGGGACAGGGGACGTCCGAGCAGTACTTC
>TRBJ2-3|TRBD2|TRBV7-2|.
CASSPRGGAKGDTQYF
TGTGCCAGCAGTCCCCGGGGAGGGGCGAAGGGAGATACGCAGTATTTT
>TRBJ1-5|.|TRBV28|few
CASTAVNQPQHF
TGTGCCAGCACTGCGGTTAATCAGCCCCAGCATTTT
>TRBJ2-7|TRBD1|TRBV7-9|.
CASSPQGVSSYEQYF
TGTGCCAGCAGTCCACAGGGGGTGAGCTCCTACGAGCAGTACTTC
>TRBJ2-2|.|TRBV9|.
CASSVAVGPNTGELFF
TGTGCCAGCAGCGTAGCTGTGGGGCCGAACACCGGGGAGCTGTTTTTT
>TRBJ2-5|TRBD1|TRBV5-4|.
CASSRPQGQPETQYF
TGTGCCAGCAGCCGTCCGCAGGGACAGCCAGAGACCCAGTACTTC
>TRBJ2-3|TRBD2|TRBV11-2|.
CASSSGLAGTDTQYF
TGTGCCAGCAGCTCCGGACTAGCGGGAACAGATACGCAGTATTTT
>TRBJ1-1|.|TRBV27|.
CASSPQGRDTEAFF
TGTGCCAGCAGCCCCCAGGGGCGCGACACTGAAGCTTTCTTT
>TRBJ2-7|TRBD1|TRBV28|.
CASSLGGQGSYEQYF
TGTGCCAGCAGTTTAGGGGGACAGGGCTCCTACGAGCAGTACTTC
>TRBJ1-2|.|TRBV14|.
CASSRQDFYGYTF
TGTGCCAGCAGCCGACAAGATTTCTATGGCTACACCTTC
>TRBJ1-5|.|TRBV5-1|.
CARGINQPQHF
TGCGCGAGGGGGATAAATCAGCCCCAGCATTTT
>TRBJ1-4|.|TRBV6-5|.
CASSYRGDGYEKLFF
TGTGCCAGCAGTTATCGGGGGGACGGTTATGAAAAACTGTTTTTT
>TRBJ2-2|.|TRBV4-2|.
CASSQVGRGLGGDTGELFF
TGTGCCAGCAGCCAAGTCGGCCGCGGGTTGGGAGGAGACACCGGGGAGCTGTTTTTT
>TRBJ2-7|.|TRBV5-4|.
CASGRASTTEEQYF
TGTGCCAGCGGACGGGCTAGCACCACGGAGGAGCAGTACTTC
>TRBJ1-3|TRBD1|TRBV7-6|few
CASSVDRGHGNTIYF
TGTGCCAGCAGCGTGGACAGGGGCCATGGAAACACCATATATTTT
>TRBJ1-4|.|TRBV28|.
CASSITGTPTNEKLFF
TGTGCCAGCAGTATAACCGGGACACCAACTAATGAAAAACTGTTTTTT
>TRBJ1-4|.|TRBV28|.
CASTPNQGEYEKLFF
TGTGCCAGCACCCCTAACCAGGGTGAATATGAAAAACTGTTTTTT
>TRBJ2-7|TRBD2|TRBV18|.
CASSPPTSGTYEQYF
TGTGCCAGCTCACCACCTACTAGCGGGACCTACGAGCAGTACTTC
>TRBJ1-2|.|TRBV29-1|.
CSVDSGGPYGYTF
TGCAGCGTTGATTCCGGGGGACCTTATGGCTACACCTTC
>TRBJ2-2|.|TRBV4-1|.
CASSTSGAGTGELFF
TGCGCCAGCAGCACTTCAGGCGCCGGTACCGGGGAGCTGTTTTTT
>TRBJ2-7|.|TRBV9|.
CASSVGGVGYEQYF
TGTGCCAGCAGCGTAGGGGGGGTAGGCTACGAGCAGTACTTC
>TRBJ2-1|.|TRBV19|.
CASSKGPGQGNEQFF
TGTGCCAGTAGTAAGGGCCCAGGGCAGGGCAATGAGCAGTTCTTC
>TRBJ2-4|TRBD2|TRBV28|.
CASSLAGGAKNIQYF
TGTGCCAGCAGTCTAGCGGGAGGGGCCAAAAACATTCAGTACTTC
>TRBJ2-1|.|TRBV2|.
CASGVGTPYNEQFF
TGTGCCAGCGGTGTCGGGACACCCTACAATGAGCAGTTCTTC
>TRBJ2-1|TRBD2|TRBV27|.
CASSLFSWTSGRGSSNEQFF
TGTGCCAGCAGTTTATTCTCTTGGACTAGCGGGAGGGGATCGTCGAATGAGCAGTTCTTC
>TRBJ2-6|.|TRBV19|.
CASSIPRGRPTGANVLTF
TGTGCCAGTAGTATACCTCGAGGGCGGCCAACTGGGGCCAACGTCCTGACTTTC
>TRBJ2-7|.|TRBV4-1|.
CASSQVDDRTYEQYF
TGCGCCAGCAGCCAAGTCGATGACAGAACCTACGAGCAGTACTTC
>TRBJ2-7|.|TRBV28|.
CASSDPGLENEQYF
TGTGCCAGCAGTGACCCGGGACTGGAAAACGAGCAGTACTTC
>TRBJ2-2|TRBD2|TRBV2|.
CASSRWGGNTGELFF
TGTGCCAGCAGTAGATGGGGGGGGAACACCGGGGAGCTGTTTTTT
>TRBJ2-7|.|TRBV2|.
CASTTGAGQYF
TGTGCCAGCACGACGGGCGCGGGGCAGTACTTC
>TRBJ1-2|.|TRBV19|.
CASTQDSYGYTF
TGTGCCAGTACCCAGGATTCCTATGGCTACACCTTC
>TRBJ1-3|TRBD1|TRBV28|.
CASSRGTGRSTIYF
TGTGCCAGCAGCCGCGGGACAGGGAGGTCGACCATATATTTT
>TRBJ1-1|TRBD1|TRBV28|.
CASRGQGVVTEAFF
TGTGCCAGCAGGGGACAGGGGGTGGTCACTGAAGCTTTCTTT
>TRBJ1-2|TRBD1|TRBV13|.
CASRRDSLYGYTF
TGTGCCAGCAGGAGGGACAGCCTATATGGCTACACCTTC
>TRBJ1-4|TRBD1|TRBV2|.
CASSSDRDEKLFF
TGTGCCAGCAGCTCGGACAGGGACGAAAAACTGTTTTTT
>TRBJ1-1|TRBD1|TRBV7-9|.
CASSTGQGLNTEAFF
TGTGCCAGCAGCACCGGACAGGGTTTGAACACTGAAGCTTTCTTT
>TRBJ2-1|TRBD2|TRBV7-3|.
CASSTIRSFSGMGQFF
TGTGCCAGCAGTACCATCCGATCCTTTAGCGGGATGGGGCAGTTCTTC
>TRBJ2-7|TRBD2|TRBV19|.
CASSKRLAGGRTYEQYF
TGTGCCAGTAGTAAGAGACTAGCGGGAGGACGGACCTACGAGCAGTACTTC
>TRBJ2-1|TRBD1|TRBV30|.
CAWRDRDRHYNEQFF
TGTGCCTGGAGGGACCGGGACAGGCACTACAATGAGCAGTTCTTC